The present T cell receptor beta chain was sequenced within a study of regulatory T cells in long-lasting Graves disease. For the study at large: Positive TSH receptor antibodies alongside over 5 years of antithyroid drugs were what marked Graves' disease as persistent.

Time point indicated: persistent/refractory GD, antithyroid drugs over 5 years with positive TRAb. Making the TCR library involved RNA that had been extracted from PBMCs. In building TCR beta libraries, iRepertoire HTBI primers were used together with Arm-PCR of CDR3 regions. TCRdb ran MiXCR on the multiplex PCR reads and lists one entry per CDR3 protein. The table shows about 470,000 distinct CDR3 sequences, with less than 25% occurring only once. Deletions cut 5 bases from V and 1 base from J, with 14 bases between. This CDR3 region has 15 residues. Per the germline V gene, CDR1 is MDHEN and CDR2 is SYDVKM. This clonotype was seen at least ten times.

The chain couples TRBV28 to TRBJ1-1, with D possibly TRBD1 on 5 matching bases. The receptor's source is a female donor with Graves disease. Source: peripheral blood mononuclear cells (PBMCs), taken when the disease was refractory, from a patient treated with antithyroid drugs. The CDR3 reads CASSELVDRNTEAFF. CDR3 coding DNA: TGTGCCAGCAGTGAACTAGTAGACAGGAACACTGAAGCTTTCTTT.